This is a list of T cell receptor beta chains from one sample in a study of response to subunit inactivated influenza vaccine. TCRdb called the RT-PCR reads again in MiXCR, with one record for every CDR3 protein. The data show around 600,000 distinct CDR3 sequences, around 10% seen once. The same data also went into a second study, on T cells expressing NK-cell markers.

Sequencing used PBMCs from blood, obtained on the day of vaccination. The receptors were gathered from a man aged 45-65 years who received an inactivated influenza vaccine. Both conserved end residues are part of each CDR3. The order of the fields is CDR3 DNA, CDR3 protein, clone size, D gene, CDR3 length, V gene, J gene. A D gene is named only where the DNA matches it firmly. The listing skips clone size in some rows; elsewhere it reads once, few, many or a size class.

cdr3_nt: TGTGCCTGGAGTTTTATCGACAGGGCGAGCACCGGGGAGCTGTTTTTT; cdr3_aa: CAWSFIDRASTGELFF; clone_size: .; d_call: TRBD1; cdr3_length: 16; v_call: TRBV30; j_call: TRBJ2-2
cdr3_nt: TGCGCCAAGATTCCAGGGGGAAATGAGCAGTTCTTC; cdr3_aa: CAKIPGGNEQFF; clone_size: many; d_call: TRBD1; cdr3_length: 12; v_call: TRBV5-1; j_call: TRBJ2-1
cdr3_nt: TGTGCCAGCAGTCCACAGGGAATTAGCAATCAGCCCCAGCATTTT; cdr3_aa: CASSPQGISNQPQHF; clone_size: .; d_call: .; cdr3_length: 15; v_call: TRBV6-2/TRBV6-3; j_call: TRBJ1-5
cdr3_nt: TGTGCCAGTAGTACTATTGCAGGCACCGGGGAGCTGTTTTTT; cdr3_aa: CASSTIAGTGELFF; clone_size: few; d_call: .; cdr3_length: 14; v_call: TRBV19; j_call: TRBJ2-2
cdr3_nt: TGTGCCAGCAGTTACTTACCCGCTGATTACTCCTACAATGAGCAGTTCTTC; cdr3_aa: CASSYLPADYSYNEQFF; clone_size: many; d_call: .; cdr3_length: 17; v_call: TRBV6-2/TRBV6-3; j_call: TRBJ2-1
cdr3_nt: TGTGCCAAAAACCGGGGGACCCAGTACTTC; cdr3_aa: CAKNRGTQYF; clone_size: .; d_call: .; cdr3_length: 10; v_call: TRBV6-5; j_call: TRBJ2-5
cdr3_nt: TGTGCCAGCAGCGTAGATAGCCCGAACACCGGGGAGCTGTTTTTT; cdr3_aa: CASSVDSPNTGELFF; clone_size: few; d_call: .; cdr3_length: 15; v_call: TRBV9; j_call: TRBJ2-2
cdr3_nt: TGCAGCGTTGGCACACCTAGCTCCTACAATGAGCAGTTCTTC; cdr3_aa: CSVGTPSSYNEQFF; clone_size: .; d_call: .; cdr3_length: 14; v_call: TRBV29-1; j_call: TRBJ2-1
cdr3_nt: TGTGCCAGCAGCTTAGCGTCCCGCAATGAGCAGCTCTTC; cdr3_aa: CASSLASRNEQLF; clone_size: .; d_call: .; cdr3_length: 13; v_call: TRBV7-9; j_call: TRBJ2-1
cdr3_nt: TGCGCCAGCAGCTTAATGACTAGCGGGAGCACAGATACGCAGTATTTT; cdr3_aa: CASSLMTSGSTDTQYF; clone_size: few; d_call: TRBD2; cdr3_length: 16; v_call: TRBV5-1; j_call: TRBJ2-3
cdr3_nt: TGTGCCAGCAGTGCCCCTACTAGGGCCGCACGGCCCCAGCATTTT; cdr3_aa: CASSAPTRAARPQHF; clone_size: many; d_call: .; cdr3_length: 15; v_call: TRBV6-1; j_call: TRBJ1-5
cdr3_nt: TGTGCCAGCAGCCCAAACTGGGCGGTAAACACCGGGGAGCTGTTTTTT; cdr3_aa: CASSPNWAVNTGELFF; clone_size: few; d_call: .; cdr3_length: 16; v_call: TRBV3-1; j_call: TRBJ2-2
cdr3_nt: TGTGCCAGCAGTGGAATCCTAAACATTCAGTACTTC; cdr3_aa: CASSGILNIQYF; clone_size: few; d_call: .; cdr3_length: 12; v_call: TRBV2; j_call: TRBJ2-4
cdr3_nt: TGCGCCAGCAAAATCGGGAGTGCGACAGATACGCAGTATTTT; cdr3_aa: CASKIGSATDTQYF; clone_size: few; d_call: .; cdr3_length: 14; v_call: TRBV5-1; j_call: TRBJ2-3
cdr3_nt: TGTGCCAGCAGTTTTCGCGGGGGGACAGGGGGAACCGGGGAGCTGTTTTTT; cdr3_aa: CASSFRGGTGGTGELFF; clone_size: few; d_call: TRBD1; cdr3_length: 17; v_call: TRBV28; j_call: TRBJ2-2
cdr3_nt: TGTGCCAGTAGTGTAAGTCCAGGGGCAAAAGAATACTTC; cdr3_aa: CASSVSPGAKEYF; clone_size: .; d_call: .; cdr3_length: 13; v_call: TRBV19; j_call: TRBJ2-4
cdr3_nt: TGCGCCAGCAGCTTGGACGAAAATACGCAGTATTTT; cdr3_aa: CASSLDENTQYF; clone_size: many; d_call: .; cdr3_length: 12; v_call: TRBV5-1; j_call: TRBJ2-3
cdr3_nt: TGTGCCAGCTCACCTAGCCAGGCCTACAATGAGCAGTTCTTC; cdr3_aa: CASSPSQAYNEQFF; clone_size: many; d_call: .; cdr3_length: 14; v_call: TRBV18; j_call: TRBJ2-1
cdr3_nt: TGTGCCAGCAGCTTAGTTGTGGGACTAGCGGGGGGGAATGAGCAGTTCTTC; cdr3_aa: CASSLVVGLAGGNEQFF; clone_size: .; d_call: TRBD2; cdr3_length: 17; v_call: TRBV11-2; j_call: TRBJ2-1
cdr3_nt: TGCGCCAGCAGCGGCCGACAGGGGGGCTACGCGTACACCGGGGAGCTGTTTTTT; cdr3_aa: CASSGRQGGYAYTGELFF; clone_size: once; d_call: TRBD1; cdr3_length: 18; v_call: TRBV5-1; j_call: TRBJ2-2
cdr3_nt: TGTGCCAGCAGCCCTTGGACAGGAACGAACACCGGGGAGCTGTTTTTT; cdr3_aa: CASSPWTGTNTGELFF; clone_size: few; d_call: TRBD1; cdr3_length: 16; v_call: TRBV3-1; j_call: TRBJ2-2
cdr3_nt: TGTGCCAGCAGAGATCCAAAGTACGCTGAAGCTTTCTTT; cdr3_aa: CASRDPKYAEAFF; clone_size: many; d_call: .; cdr3_length: 13; v_call: TRBV2; j_call: TRBJ1-1
cdr3_nt: TGTGCCAGCAGTTATTCCACTATAGCAGAGAACTCTGGAAACACCATATATTTT; cdr3_aa: CASSYSTIAENSGNTIYF; clone_size: few; d_call: .; cdr3_length: 18; v_call: TRBV6-5; j_call: TRBJ1-3
cdr3_nt: TGTGCCAGCAGGGAACAGGGGGCGCGTTCCTACGAGCAGTACTTC; cdr3_aa: CASREQGARSYEQYF; clone_size: few; d_call: TRBD1; cdr3_length: 15; v_call: TRBV7-2; j_call: TRBJ2-7
cdr3_nt: TGTGCCAGCAGCCTACAGGTCGCCGGGGAGCTGTTTTTT; cdr3_aa: CASSLQVAGELFF; clone_size: .; d_call: .; cdr3_length: 13; v_call: TRBV7-9; j_call: TRBJ2-2
cdr3_nt: TGCAGTGCAGGAGCGGGGGGACAAGAGACCCAGTACTTC; cdr3_aa: CSAGAGGQETQYF; clone_size: few; d_call: TRBD2; cdr3_length: 13; v_call: TRBV20-1; j_call: TRBJ2-5
cdr3_nt: TGTGCCAGCAGCTTAGATCTAGGGGGGTTCGCCACAGATACGCAGTATTTT; cdr3_aa: CASSLDLGGFATDTQYF; clone_size: few; d_call: .; cdr3_length: 17; v_call: TRBV11-2; j_call: TRBJ2-3
cdr3_nt: TGTGCCAGCAGTTACTCCCAGCTGCCGCCGACCTCTGGAAACACCATATATTTT; cdr3_aa: CASSYSQLPPTSGNTIYF; clone_size: .; d_call: .; cdr3_length: 18; v_call: TRBV6-5; j_call: TRBJ1-3
cdr3_nt: TGCAGCGTAGAGGGACTAGCGGGAGTTGGAGATACGCAGTATTTT; cdr3_aa: CSVEGLAGVGDTQYF; clone_size: many; d_call: TRBD2; cdr3_length: 15; v_call: TRBV29-1; j_call: TRBJ2-3
cdr3_nt: TGTGCCAGCAGCCAAGCGGGGGGGCCTAATGAGCAGTTCTTC; cdr3_aa: CASSQAGGPNEQFF; clone_size: few; d_call: TRBD2; cdr3_length: 14; v_call: TRBV14; j_call: TRBJ2-1
cdr3_nt: TGCGCCAGCAGTGAGTGGGCGGGAGGGCCTTACGAGCAGTACTTC; cdr3_aa: CASSEWAGGPYEQYF; clone_size: few; d_call: TRBD2; cdr3_length: 15; v_call: TRBV10-2; j_call: TRBJ2-7
cdr3_nt: TGCAGTGCTAGAGTCTTTCGAACCGGGGAGCTGTTTTTT; cdr3_aa: CSARVFRTGELFF; clone_size: .; d_call: .; cdr3_length: 13; v_call: TRBV20-1; j_call: TRBJ2-2
cdr3_nt: TGCAGTGCTATCTTAGGCAGCCAAGAGACCCAGTACTTC; cdr3_aa: CSAILGSQETQYF; clone_size: .; d_call: .; cdr3_length: 13; v_call: TRBV20-1; j_call: TRBJ2-5
cdr3_nt: TGTGCCACCAGTGATTTGGGGGGTCGGGATGAGCAGTTCTTC; cdr3_aa: CATSDLGGRDEQFF; clone_size: .; d_call: .; cdr3_length: 14; v_call: TRBV24-1; j_call: TRBJ2-1
cdr3_nt: TGTGCCAGCTCCCAACAGCCAGCTCCCCGCGGGCTCCGCTCCCTCCACTTT; cdr3_aa: CASSQQPAPRGLRSLHF; clone_size: .; d_call: .; cdr3_length: 17; v_call: TRBV27; j_call: TRBJ1-6
cdr3_nt: TGTGCCAGCAGTTTAGGAGTAAGGCACTACGAGCAGTACTTC; cdr3_aa: CASSLGVRHYEQYF; clone_size: few; d_call: .; cdr3_length: 14; v_call: TRBV27; j_call: TRBJ2-7
cdr3_nt: TGCAGTGCTAGAAGGGGCAATGAGCAGTTCTTC; cdr3_aa: CSARRGNEQFF; clone_size: many; d_call: .; cdr3_length: 11; v_call: TRBV20-1; j_call: TRBJ2-1
cdr3_nt: TGTGCCAGCAGTTACGACGAGGCCCCTGGAGAAAAACTGTTTTTT; cdr3_aa: CASSYDEAPGEKLFF; clone_size: .; d_call: .; cdr3_length: 15; v_call: TRBV6-5; j_call: TRBJ1-4
cdr3_nt: TGCAGTGCTGAGCGGGGGTCGAACACCGGGGAGCTGTTTTTT; cdr3_aa: CSAERGSNTGELFF; clone_size: .; d_call: TRBD2; cdr3_length: 14; v_call: TRBV20-1; j_call: TRBJ2-2
cdr3_nt: TGTGCCAGCAGCTTAGGTTCTAGCGGGGAGCAGTACTTC; cdr3_aa: CASSLGSSGEQYF; clone_size: .; d_call: TRBD2; cdr3_length: 13; v_call: TRBV7-6; j_call: TRBJ2-7
cdr3_nt: TGTGCCAGCAGCTTAGGGGCGTCCGACCAGCATTTT; cdr3_aa: CASSLGASDQHF; clone_size: few; d_call: .; cdr3_length: 12; v_call: TRBV7-9; j_call: TRBJ1-5
cdr3_nt: TGCGCCAGCGGAGGGGGTGAGCAGTTCTTC; cdr3_aa: CASGGGEQFF; clone_size: few; d_call: .; cdr3_length: 10; v_call: TRBV5-1; j_call: TRBJ2-1
cdr3_nt: TGCGCCAGCAGCTCCCGGACTAGGGGGGGGGCCTACAATGAGCAGTTCTTC; cdr3_aa: CASSSRTRGGAYNEQFF; clone_size: many; d_call: .; cdr3_length: 17; v_call: TRBV5-1; j_call: TRBJ2-1
cdr3_nt: TGCAGCGTTGATGGTAGCGCCCTCTACAATGAGCAGTTCTTC; cdr3_aa: CSVDGSALYNEQFF; clone_size: .; d_call: .; cdr3_length: 14; v_call: TRBV29-1; j_call: TRBJ2-1
cdr3_nt: TGTGCCATCAGTTCGGGACAGGGGGCGACTGGGGCCAACGTCCTGACTTTC; cdr3_aa: CAISSGQGATGANVLTF; clone_size: many; d_call: TRBD1; cdr3_length: 17; v_call: TRBV10-3; j_call: TRBJ2-6
cdr3_nt: TGTGCCAGCAGTTGGGGGGCGGACTATGGCTACACCTTC; cdr3_aa: CASSWGADYGYTF; clone_size: .; d_call: .; cdr3_length: 13; v_call: TRBV28; j_call: TRBJ1-2
cdr3_nt: TGTGCCAGCAGCCCTGGACTAGCGGGGGCAGAGACCCAGTACTTC; cdr3_aa: CASSPGLAGAETQYF; clone_size: many; d_call: TRBD2; cdr3_length: 15; v_call: TRBV12-3/TRBV12-4; j_call: TRBJ2-5
cdr3_nt: TGTGCCAGCAGCGGGCGGGACAGGGGGATAACCTACGAGCAGTACTTC; cdr3_aa: CASSGRDRGITYEQYF; clone_size: few; d_call: TRBD1; cdr3_length: 16; v_call: TRBV7-9; j_call: TRBJ2-7
cdr3_nt: TGCGCCAGCCGGTCAGGCTCGGGCACTGAAGCTTTCTTT; cdr3_aa: CASRSGSGTEAFF; clone_size: .; d_call: .; cdr3_length: 13; v_call: TRBV10-2; j_call: TRBJ1-1
cdr3_nt: TGTGCCAGCAGTTTCGTGACAGGAGATAATGAAAAACTGTTTTTT; cdr3_aa: CASSFVTGDNEKLFF; clone_size: few; d_call: .; cdr3_length: 15; v_call: TRBV12-3/TRBV12-4; j_call: TRBJ1-4
cdr3_nt: TGTGCCAGCAGCCCCGTTGGGGGTAAGAGCTCCTACAATGAGCAGTTCTTC; cdr3_aa: CASSPVGGKSSYNEQFF; clone_size: many; d_call: .; cdr3_length: 17; v_call: TRBV14; j_call: TRBJ2-1
cdr3_nt: TGTGCCACAAAAAACAGGGTAAACTCCTACGAGCAGTACTTC; cdr3_aa: CATKNRVNSYEQYF; clone_size: few; d_call: .; cdr3_length: 14; v_call: TRBV6-1; j_call: TRBJ2-7
cdr3_nt: TGTGCCAGCAGTTGGGACAGAAACACCGGGGAGCTGTTTTTT; cdr3_aa: CASSWDRNTGELFF; clone_size: .; d_call: TRBD1; cdr3_length: 14; v_call: TRBV12-3/TRBV12-4; j_call: TRBJ2-2
cdr3_nt: TGTGCCAGCAGCCCAGACGGCTCGCCAGGCTACACCTTC; cdr3_aa: CASSPDGSPGYTF; clone_size: .; d_call: .; cdr3_length: 13; v_call: TRBV7-9; j_call: TRBJ1-2
cdr3_nt: TGTGCCAGCAGTTACCGTATCCCAGGGGGCGAAAACACCATATATTTT; cdr3_aa: CASSYRIPGGENTIYF; clone_size: few; d_call: TRBD1; cdr3_length: 16; v_call: TRBV6-5; j_call: TRBJ1-3